This T cell receptor beta chain was sequenced during a study of cytomegalovirus exposure and HLA in healthy donors. Study findings and constraints: 150 to 200 TCR beta chains were listed as cytomegalovirus-associated.

As for this clone: Antigen specificity is unknown.

Using immunoSEQ multiplex PCR, the repertoire was profiled, and TCRdb retains in-frame clones only, with some absent. The profile covers 85,000 to 95,000 clones, with 96% appearing a single time and 0.6% to 0.85% taken by the ten largest. Germline CDR1 GTSNPN, CDR2 SVGIG (reference sequence). V lost 3 bases, J lost 2 bases, and 16 bases lay in between. This CDR3 has 16 amino acids. This receptor was obtained from a man between 18 and 35 years old in good health and CMV-seronegative. The rearrangement joins TRBV30 to TRBJ1-4, with D perhaps TRBD1 (6 bases). Sequenced sample: PBMCs. CDR3 loop: CAWRWGLVSTNEKLFF. CDR3 nucleotides: TGTGCCTGGAGGTGGGGGCTGGTTTCTACTAATGAAAAACTGTTTTTT.